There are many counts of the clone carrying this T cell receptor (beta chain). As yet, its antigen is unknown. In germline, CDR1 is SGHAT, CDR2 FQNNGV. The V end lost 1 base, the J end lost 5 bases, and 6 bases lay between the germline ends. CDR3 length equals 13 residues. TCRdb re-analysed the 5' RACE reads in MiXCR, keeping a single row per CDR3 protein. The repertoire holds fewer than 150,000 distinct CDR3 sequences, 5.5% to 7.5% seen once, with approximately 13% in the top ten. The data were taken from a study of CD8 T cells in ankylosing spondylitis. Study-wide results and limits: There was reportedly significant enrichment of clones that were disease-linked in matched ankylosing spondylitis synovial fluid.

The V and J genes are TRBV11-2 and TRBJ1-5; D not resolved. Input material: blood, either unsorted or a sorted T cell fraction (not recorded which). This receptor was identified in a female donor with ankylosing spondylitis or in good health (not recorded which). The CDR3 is CASSLVVHQPQHF. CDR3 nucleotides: TGTGCCAGCAGCTTAGTCGTCCATCAGCCCCAGCATTTT.